What follows describes a single T cell receptor (beta chain). Its specificity is not known. This sample stems from a study of blood T cells in healthy people across ages. Study outcomes and limitations: Researchers report that TCR beta diversity correlated strongly with naive T cell percentage. Older age went with lower TCR beta diversity per million T cells, in a roughly linear way. Relative to aged donors, long-lived donors carried more naive CD4+ cells and displayed higher diversity.

The use of a sample-barcoded 5' primer and a J-beta primer mix characterized a second PCR of about 7 to 12 cycles. Using its own MiXCR run on the 5' RACE reads, TCRdb lists one record per CDR3 protein. The table has around 1,800,000 distinct CDR3 sequences, approximately 39% seen once. The CDR3 length is 12 residues. The germline CDR1 and CDR2 sequences are DFQATT and SNEGSKA (reference sequence). J gave up 6 bases and V 5 bases, and 6 bases lay outside the gene matches. The sequence was obtained from a human donor in good health. V is TRBV20-1 and J is TRBJ1-2, with 7 bases aligning to TRBD1. Sequenced input: blood. The CDR3 is CSAPQGSHGYTF. DNA of the CDR3: TGCAGTGCTCCACAGGGGTCCCATGGCTACACCTTC.